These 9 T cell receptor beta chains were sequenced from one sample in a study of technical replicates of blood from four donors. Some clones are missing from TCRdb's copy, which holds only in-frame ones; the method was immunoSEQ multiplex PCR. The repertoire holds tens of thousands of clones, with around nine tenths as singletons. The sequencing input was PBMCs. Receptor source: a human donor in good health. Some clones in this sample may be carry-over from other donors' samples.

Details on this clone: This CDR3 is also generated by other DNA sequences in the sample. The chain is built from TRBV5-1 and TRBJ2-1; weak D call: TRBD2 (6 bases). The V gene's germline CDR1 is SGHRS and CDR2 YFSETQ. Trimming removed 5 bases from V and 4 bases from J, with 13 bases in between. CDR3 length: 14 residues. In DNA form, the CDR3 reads TGCGCCAGCAGTCTTAGCGGCGGATACAATGAGCAGTTCTTC. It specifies CASSLSGGYNEQFF.

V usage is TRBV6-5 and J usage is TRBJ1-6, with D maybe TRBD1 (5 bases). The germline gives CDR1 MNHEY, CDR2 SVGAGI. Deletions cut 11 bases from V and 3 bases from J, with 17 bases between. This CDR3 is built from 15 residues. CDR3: CAAGISTLYNSPLHF. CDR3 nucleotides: TGTGCCGCAGGGATTTCCACCCTCTATAATTCACCCCTCCACTTT.

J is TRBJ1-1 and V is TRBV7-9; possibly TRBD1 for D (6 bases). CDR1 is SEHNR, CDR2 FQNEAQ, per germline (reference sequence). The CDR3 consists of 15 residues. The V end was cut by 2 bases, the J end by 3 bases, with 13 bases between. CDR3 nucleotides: TGTGCCAGCAGCTTATTGGGGGCGTGGGACACTGAAGCTTTCTTT. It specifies CASSLLGAWDTEAFF.

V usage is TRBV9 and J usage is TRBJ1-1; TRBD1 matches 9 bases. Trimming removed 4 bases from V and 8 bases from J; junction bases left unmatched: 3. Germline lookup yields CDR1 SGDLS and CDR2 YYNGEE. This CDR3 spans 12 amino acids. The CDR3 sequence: CASSNTGGEAFF. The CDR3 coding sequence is TGTGCCAGCAGCAATACAGGGGGCGAAGCTTTCTTT.

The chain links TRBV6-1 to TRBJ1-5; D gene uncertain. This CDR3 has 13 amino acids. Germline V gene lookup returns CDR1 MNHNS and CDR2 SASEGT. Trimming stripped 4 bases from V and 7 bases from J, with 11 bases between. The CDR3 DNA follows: TGTGCCAGCAGTGCAACAGATGAGCAGCCCCAGCATTTT. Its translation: CASSATDEQPQHF.

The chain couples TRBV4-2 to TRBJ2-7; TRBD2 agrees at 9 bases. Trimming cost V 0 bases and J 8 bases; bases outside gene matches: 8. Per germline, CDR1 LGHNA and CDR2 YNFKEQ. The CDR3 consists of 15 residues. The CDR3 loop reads CASSQEGGRADKQYF. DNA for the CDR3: TGTGCCAGCAGCCAAGAAGGCGGGAGGGCCGACAAGCAGTACTTC.

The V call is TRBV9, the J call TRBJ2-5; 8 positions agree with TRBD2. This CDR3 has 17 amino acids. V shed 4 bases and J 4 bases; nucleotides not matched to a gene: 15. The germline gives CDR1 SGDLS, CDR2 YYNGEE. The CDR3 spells CASSQYHGLAKGETQYF. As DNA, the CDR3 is TGTGCCAGCAGCCAATACCACGGACTAGCTAAGGGAGAGACCCAGTACTTC.

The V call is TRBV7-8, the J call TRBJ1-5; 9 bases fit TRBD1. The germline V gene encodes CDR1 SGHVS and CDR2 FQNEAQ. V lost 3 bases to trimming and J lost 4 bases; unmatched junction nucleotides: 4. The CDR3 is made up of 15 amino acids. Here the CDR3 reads CASSFQTGGNQPQHF. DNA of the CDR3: TGTGCCAGCAGCTTCCAGACAGGGGGAAATCAGCCCCAGCATTTT.

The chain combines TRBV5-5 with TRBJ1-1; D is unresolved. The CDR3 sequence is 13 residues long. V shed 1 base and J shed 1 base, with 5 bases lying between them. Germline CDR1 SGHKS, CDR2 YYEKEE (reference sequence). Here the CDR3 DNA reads TGTGCCAGCAGCTTGTCTCGGAACACTGAAGCTTTCTTT. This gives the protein CASSLSRNTEAFF.